Sequencing of this TCR beta chain was carried out in a study of T cells in Graves' hyperthyroidism and ophthalmopathy. An approximately 10 ml volume of fresh peripheral blood provided the PBMCs. This clonotype was found many times. The germline V gene has CDR1 SQVTM and CDR2 ANQGSEA. V lost 7 bases, J lost 1 base, and 8 bases stayed unmatched. The CDR3 length is 15 residues. Researchers amplified the TCR beta CDR3 regions from RNA transcripts. The HTBI primer set drove a first-round RT-PCR of the TCR CDR3. TCRdb analysed the multiplex PCR reads with MiXCR anew, one entry per CDR3 protein. The data contain around 300,000 distinct CDR3 sequences, around 20% of them seen just once; the ten biggest clones take up about 35%.

Material for sequencing was blood. The chain combines TRBV29-1 with TRBJ2-3, with TRBD1 matching over 10 bases. The source of this sequence is a man aged 50 or older with Graves' ophthalmopathy. The CDR3 protein is CSASRQGARTDTQYF. DNA of the CDR3: TGCAGCGCCTCGCGACAGGGGGCGCGCACAGATACGCAGTATTTT.